This entry features one T cell receptor (beta chain) sequence. Its antigen is as yet unknown. The data stem from a study of beta chain features in type 1 diabetes. Study results and caveats: All four CD4+ subsets from Type 1 diabetes patients carried moderately but significantly shorter TCRB CDR3s.

Trimming shortened V by 1 base and J by 9 bases, and 12 bases separated the two germline ends. Germline V gene sequence: CDR1 GTSNPN, CDR2 SVGIG (reference sequence). The CDR3 spans 12 residues. Expressed TCRB transcripts were sequenced after all isolated RNA was converted to cDNA. The study sequenced naive, central memory and regulatory T cell samples to an average of about 3.6 million reads. Using immunoSEQ multiplex PCR, the repertoire was profiled, and TCRdb retains in-frame clones only, with some absent. Of around 300,000 clones in the sample, approximately 16% were seen once. Sample: naive CD4+ T cells from blood. The receptor comes from a man aged 18 to 35 with type 1 diabetes. The rearrangement links TRBV30 to TRBJ1-1; weak D call: TRBD1 (6 bases). The CDR3 sequence is CAWSGGRGKAFF. CDR3 sequence (DNA): TGTGCCTGGAGTGGGGGGCGGGGGAAAGCTTTCTTT. Together with reference TRBV30 and TRBJ1-1, the CDR3 gives the full variable domain: SQTIHQWPATLVQPVGSPLSLECTVEGTSNPNLYWYRQAAGRGLQLLFYSVGIGQISSEVPQNLSASRPQDRQFILSSKKLLLSDSGFYLCAWSGGRGKAFFGQGTRLTVV.